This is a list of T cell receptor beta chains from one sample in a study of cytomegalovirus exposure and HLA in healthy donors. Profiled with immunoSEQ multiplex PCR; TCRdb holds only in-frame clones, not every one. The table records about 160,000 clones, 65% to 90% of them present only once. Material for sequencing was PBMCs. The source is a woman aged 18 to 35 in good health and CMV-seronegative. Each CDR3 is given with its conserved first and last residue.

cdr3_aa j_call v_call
CASRPTGSSETQYF TRBJ2-5 TRBV5-1
CASSSGGPFSGNTIYF TRBJ1-3 TRBV7-2
CASTEPRGDYEQYF TRBJ2-7 TRBV28
CASSPKDSGGAFPKLFF TRBJ1-4 TRBV5-4
CASSSYRGRGETQYF TRBJ2-5 TRBV7-6
CASSGGTGVNQPQHF TRBJ1-5 TRBV6-5
CASSKERKGNQPQHF TRBJ1-5 TRBV21-1
CASRPGGSTNTEAFF TRBJ1-1 TRBV5-4
CASSVSTSGGSYEQYF TRBJ2-7 TRBV6-1
CASSQDLFVGQSSGANVLTF TRBJ2-6 TRBV4-3
CASSLGAVGSTIYF TRBJ1-3 TRBV5-1
CASGGTEYNEQFF TRBJ2-1 TRBV19
CASSQDSRELFF TRBJ2-2 TRBV4-3
CSVHIFGADTQYF TRBJ2-3 TRBV29-1
CASSQILKRGRPNYGYTF TRBJ1-2 TRBV4-1